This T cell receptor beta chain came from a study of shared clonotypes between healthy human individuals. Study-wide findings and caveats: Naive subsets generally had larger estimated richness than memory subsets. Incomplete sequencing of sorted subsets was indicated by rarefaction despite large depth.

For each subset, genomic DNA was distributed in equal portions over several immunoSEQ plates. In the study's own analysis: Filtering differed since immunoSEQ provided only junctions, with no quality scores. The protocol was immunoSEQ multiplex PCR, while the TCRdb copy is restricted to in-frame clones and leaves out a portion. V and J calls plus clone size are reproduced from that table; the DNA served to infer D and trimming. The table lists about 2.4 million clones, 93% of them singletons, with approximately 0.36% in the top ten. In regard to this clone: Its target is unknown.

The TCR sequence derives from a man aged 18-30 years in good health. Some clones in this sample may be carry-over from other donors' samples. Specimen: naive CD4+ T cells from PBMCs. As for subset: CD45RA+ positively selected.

CDR3 coding DNA: TGCAGCATACAGGTAATAACCCGATTCGATGAGCAGTTCTTC. It yields the protein CSIQVITRFDEQFF. V is TRBV29-1 and J is TRBJ2-1; the D gene is possibly TRBD1 (5 bases). Trimming removed 8 bases at V and 8 bases at J, with 22 bases between. The CDR3 runs to 14 residues. Germline lookup yields CDR1 SQVTM and CDR2 ANQGSEA.